This entry lists 2 T cell receptor beta chains sequenced from one sample in a study of T cells in Graves' hyperthyroidism and ophthalmopathy (dated by TCRdb to about 2019). The method behind the library was multiplex PCR. Sequencing instrument: Illumina HiSeq 2000. The TCR beta CDR3 regions were amplified from RNA transcripts. The TCR CDR3 was subjected to a first round of RT-PCR using the HTBI primer set and the Qiagen OneStep RT-PCR kit. The public reads were reprocessed in TCRdb via fastp at Q25 and MiXCR, keeping in-frame beta chains. Each entry is one CDR3 protein sequence, shown with its most common DNA and genes. The sample has about 300,000 distinct CDR3 sequences on record, approximately 19% of them singletons. Roughly 39% of the sample is held by the ten biggest clonotypes. Sequenced material: blood. Receptors originate from a man aged 50 to 60 with Graves' ophthalmopathy.

This clonotype was counted many times. CDR3 sequence reads: CASSSDSGRPYEQYF. In nucleotides, the CDR3 is TGTGCCAGCAGCTCCGATAGCGGGAGACCCTACGAGCAGTACTTC. The J gene is TRBJ2-7, the V gene TRBV7-9; 9 nucleotides match TRBD2. V lost 4 bases to trimming and J lost 2 bases; unmatched junction nucleotides: 6. There are 15 residues in the CDR3. Germline CDR1 is SEHNR and CDR2 is FQNEAQ (reference sequence).

The V and J genes are TRBV28 and TRBJ1-2; TRBD1 agrees at 10 bases. The CDR3 runs 14 residues. CDR1 and CDR2 (germline): MDHEN, SYDVKM. With 6 bases clipped from V and 1 base from J, the junction kept 2 bases outside the gene matches. CDR3 nucleotide sequence: TGTGCCAGCAGGACAGGGGGCGATAACTATGGCTACACCTTC. This encodes CASRTGGDNYGYTF.